This T cell receptor (beta chain) was sequenced for a study of neurological immune-mediated disorders. One entry per CDR3 protein, called by TCRdb with MiXCR from the 5' RACE reads. The sample lists 33,000 or so distinct CDR3 sequences; more than 6.5% were seen once. This clonotype has at least ten counts. J was trimmed by 6 bases and V by 2 bases; bases with no gene match: 6. This CDR3 contains 16 residues. Germline V gene data show CDR1 as LGHDT and CDR2 as YNNKEL (reference sequence). Unsorted libraries were derived from 2 million PBMCs stored at -80 C. This sequence originates from a middle-aged woman in good health. The sample comprised PBMCs. V usage is TRBV3-1 and J usage is TRBJ2-2; the match to TRBD2 covers 10 bases. The CDR3 DNA reads TGTGCCAGCAGCCAAAAGCTAGCGGGGGCGGCCGGGGAGCTGTTTTTT. This translates into CASSQKLAGAAGELFF.